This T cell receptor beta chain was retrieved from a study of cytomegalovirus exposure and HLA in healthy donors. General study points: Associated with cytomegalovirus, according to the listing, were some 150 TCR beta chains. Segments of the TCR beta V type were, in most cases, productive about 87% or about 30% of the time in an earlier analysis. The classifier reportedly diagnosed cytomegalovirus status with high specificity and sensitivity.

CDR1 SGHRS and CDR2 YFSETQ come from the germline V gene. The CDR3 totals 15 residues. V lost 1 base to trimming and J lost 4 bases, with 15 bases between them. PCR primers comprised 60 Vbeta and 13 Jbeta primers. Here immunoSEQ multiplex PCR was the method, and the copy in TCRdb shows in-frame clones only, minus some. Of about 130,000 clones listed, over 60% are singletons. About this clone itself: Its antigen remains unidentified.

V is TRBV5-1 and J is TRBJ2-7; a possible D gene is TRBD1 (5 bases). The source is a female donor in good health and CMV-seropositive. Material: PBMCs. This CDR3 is CASSLMAGFSYEQYF. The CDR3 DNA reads TGCGCCAGCAGCTTGATGGCAGGGTTCAGTTACGAGCAGTACTTC.